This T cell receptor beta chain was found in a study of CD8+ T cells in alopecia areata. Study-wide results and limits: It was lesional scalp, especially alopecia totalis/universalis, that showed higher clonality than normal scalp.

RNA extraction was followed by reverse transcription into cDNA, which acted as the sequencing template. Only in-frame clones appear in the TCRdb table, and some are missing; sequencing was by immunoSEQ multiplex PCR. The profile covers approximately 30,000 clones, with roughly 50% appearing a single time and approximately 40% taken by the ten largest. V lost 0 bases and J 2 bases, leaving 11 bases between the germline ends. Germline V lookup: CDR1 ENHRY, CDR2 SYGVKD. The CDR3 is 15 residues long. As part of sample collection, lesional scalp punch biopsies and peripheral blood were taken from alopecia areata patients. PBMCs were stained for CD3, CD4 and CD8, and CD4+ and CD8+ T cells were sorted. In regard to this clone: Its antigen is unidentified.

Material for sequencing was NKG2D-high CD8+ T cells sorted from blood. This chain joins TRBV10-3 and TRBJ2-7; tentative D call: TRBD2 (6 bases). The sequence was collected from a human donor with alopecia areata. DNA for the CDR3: TGTGCCATCAGTGAGTCCGTGGGAGGCACCTACGAGCAGTACTTC. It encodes CAISESVGGTYEQYF.